This T cell receptor beta chain was retrieved from a study of blood T cell repertoires in COVID-19 (TCRdb year 2020). General notes on the study: Samples covering the acute and convalescent phases of COVID-19 were provided by collaborators in the United States, Italy and Spain. The material from the prospective study consisted of cDNA or gDNA derived from T cells, B-cell-depleted T cells, or PBMCs. Subjects who had been exposed to COVID-19, were actively infected with it, or had recovered from it provided the deeply sampled blood TCRbeta repertoires that made up the dataset. A freely available public database, intended as a resource for researchers studying the immune response to SARS-CoV-2, is where the repertoires were released. Samples came from the ongoing ImmuneRACE study (first 160 participants) plus 1,254 subjects from 6 global collaborators. Sample metadata almost always included a de-identified subject ID, COVID-19 status, age in years and sex. Where available, HLA class I and class II types were obtained from metadata supplied by the sample provider rather than from assay-based typing. Study-level results and caveats: The quantity of clinical and demographic metadata differed by source and by participant and was supplied without curation.

Whole blood was collected in K2EDTA tubes by collaborating institutions according to the institutions' own protocols. For TCRbeta analysis, collaborators shipped samples as frozen whole blood, isolated PBMCs, or DNA extracted from either of those sample types. TCRbeta CDR3 regions were amplified from genomic DNA by means of the immunoSEQ Assay, a bias-controlled multiplex PCR. Concerning the study's data processing: Nucleated cell counts per sample were estimated from amplification of reference gene primers within the assay. To quantify the absolute abundance of each unique TCRbeta CDR3 rearrangement, sequence reads were collapsed and filtered. For each sample, productive Simpson clonality was calculated as the square root of Simpson's diversity index over productive rearrangements. Entries here come from immuneACCESS through TCRdb and include only in-frame sequences with V and J called. Some clones fail to appear in such tables; in the studies checked, an unresolved V gene covers under half of the shortfall, and the cause of the remainder is unknown. V, J and clone size were drawn from that table, and D and trimming were deduced from the DNA. The sample table contains about 100,000 clones; only one count was recorded for more than 85% of them. The ten largest clonotypes hold less than 4.5% of the sample.

For this clone: Which antigen it targets is not known. No clone much larger than this one lies a single base away; base qualities are absent.

The clonotype originates from a young man with acute or convalescent COVID-19. The sequencing sample was made of peripheral blood.

The CDR3 here reads CASSPGHGSENSPLHF. In nucleotides, the sequence is TGCGCCAGCAGCCCGGGACACGGGTCGGAAAATTCACCCCTCCACTTT. The chain uses TRBV4-1 and TRBJ1-6; TRBD1 could be the D gene, as 6 bases match. CDR1 is given as MGHRA and CDR2 as YSYEKL, both from the germline V gene. Counted from cysteine to phenylalanine, this CDR3 has 16 amino acids. The retained sequence is limited to the CDR3, 48 bases, with the frame set at the first base. V and J are truncated by 4 bases and 7 bases respectively, leaving an intervening sequence of 17 bases.